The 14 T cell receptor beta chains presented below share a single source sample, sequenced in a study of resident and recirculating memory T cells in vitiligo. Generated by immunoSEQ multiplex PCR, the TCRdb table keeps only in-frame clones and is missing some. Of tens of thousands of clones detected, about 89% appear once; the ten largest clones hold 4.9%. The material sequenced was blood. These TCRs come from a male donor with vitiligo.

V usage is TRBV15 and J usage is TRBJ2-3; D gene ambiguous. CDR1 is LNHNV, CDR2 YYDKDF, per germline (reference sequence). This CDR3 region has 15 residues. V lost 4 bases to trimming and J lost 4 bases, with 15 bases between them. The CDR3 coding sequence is TGTGCCACCAGCACCGTTGAGACTTCCTCAGATACGCAGTATTTT. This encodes CATSTVETSSDTQYF.

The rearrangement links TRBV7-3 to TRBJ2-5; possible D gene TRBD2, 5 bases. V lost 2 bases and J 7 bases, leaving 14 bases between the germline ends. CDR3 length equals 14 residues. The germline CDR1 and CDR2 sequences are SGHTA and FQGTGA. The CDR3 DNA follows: TGTGCCAGCAGCTTAGGAACCGGGAAGGGGACCCAGTACTTC. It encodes CASSLGTGKGTQYF. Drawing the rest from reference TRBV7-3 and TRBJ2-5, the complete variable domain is GAGVSQTPSNKVTEKGKYVELRCDPISGHTALYWYRQSLGQGPEFLIYFQGTGAADDSGLPNDRFFAVRPEGSVSTLKIQRTERGDSAVYLCASSLGTGKGTQYFGPGTRLLVL.

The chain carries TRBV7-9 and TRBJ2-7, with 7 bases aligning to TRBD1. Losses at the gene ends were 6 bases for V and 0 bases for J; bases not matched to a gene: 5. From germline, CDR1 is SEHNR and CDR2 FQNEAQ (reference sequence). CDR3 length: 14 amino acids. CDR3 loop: CASSYAGGSYEQYF. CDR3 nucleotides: TGTGCCAGCAGTTACGCAGGGGGCTCCTACGAGCAGTACTTC. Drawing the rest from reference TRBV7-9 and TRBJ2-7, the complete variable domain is DTGVSQNPRHKITKRGQNVTFRCDPISEHNRLYWYRQTLGQGPEFLTYFQNEAQLEKSRLLSDRFSAERPKGSFSTLEIQRTEQGDSAMYLCASSYAGGSYEQYFGPGTRLTVT.

Written as DNA, the CDR3 is TGTGCCAGCAGCTTAGGGACAGGGAACACTGAAGCTTTCTTT. This translates into CASSLGTGNTEAFF. This chain links TRBV7-9 with TRBJ1-1, with TRBD1 identical over 7 bases. The CDR3 totals 14 residues. CDR1 and CDR2 from the germline V gene are SEHNR and FQNEAQ (reference sequence). With V trimmed by 1 base and J by 1 base, 0 bases remained unmatched.

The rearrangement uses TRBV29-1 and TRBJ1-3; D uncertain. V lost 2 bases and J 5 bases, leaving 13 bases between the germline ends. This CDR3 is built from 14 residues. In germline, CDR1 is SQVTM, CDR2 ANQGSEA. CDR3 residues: CSVELNARRNTIYF. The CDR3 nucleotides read TGCAGCGTTGAATTAAATGCGAGGAGAAACACCATATATTTT.

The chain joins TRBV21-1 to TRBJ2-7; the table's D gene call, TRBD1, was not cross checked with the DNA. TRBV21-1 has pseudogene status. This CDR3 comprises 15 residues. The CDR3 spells CASSGLGQVPYEQYF. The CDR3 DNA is TGTGCCAGCAGCGGTCTAGGACAGGTTCCCTACGAGCAGTACTTC.

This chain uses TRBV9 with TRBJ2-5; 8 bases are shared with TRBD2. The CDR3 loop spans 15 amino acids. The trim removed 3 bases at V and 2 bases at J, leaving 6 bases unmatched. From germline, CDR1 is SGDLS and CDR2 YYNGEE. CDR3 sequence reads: CASSANPGGQETQYF. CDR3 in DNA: TGTGCCAGCAGCGCCAACCCGGGGGGGCAAGAGACCCAGTACTTC.

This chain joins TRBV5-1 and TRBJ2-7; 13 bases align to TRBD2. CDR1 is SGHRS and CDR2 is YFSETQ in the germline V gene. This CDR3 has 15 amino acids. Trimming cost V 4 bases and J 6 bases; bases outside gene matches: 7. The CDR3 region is CASSESGTSGTEQYF. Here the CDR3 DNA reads TGCGCCAGCAGCGAATCCGGGACTAGCGGGACCGAGCAGTACTTC.

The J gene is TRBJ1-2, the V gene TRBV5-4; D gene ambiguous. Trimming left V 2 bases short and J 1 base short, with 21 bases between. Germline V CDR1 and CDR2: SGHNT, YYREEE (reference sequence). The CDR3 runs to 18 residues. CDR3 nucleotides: TGTGCCAGCAGCTTTATGTCTGTTAGCGGAGCTGATAACTATGGCTACACCTTC. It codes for CASSFMSVSGADNYGYTF.

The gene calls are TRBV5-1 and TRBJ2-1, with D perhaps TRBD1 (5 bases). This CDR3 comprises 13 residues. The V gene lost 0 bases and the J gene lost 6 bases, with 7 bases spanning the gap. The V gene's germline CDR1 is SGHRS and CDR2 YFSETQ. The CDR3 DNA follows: TGCGCCAGCAGCTTGGGCAGGGCCAATGAGCAGTTCTTC. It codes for CASSLGRANEQFF.

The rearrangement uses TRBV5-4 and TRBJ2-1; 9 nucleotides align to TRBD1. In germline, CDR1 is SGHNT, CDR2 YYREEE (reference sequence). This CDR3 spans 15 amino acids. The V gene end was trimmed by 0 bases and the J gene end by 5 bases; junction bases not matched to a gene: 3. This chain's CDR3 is CASSLGGQGDNEQFF. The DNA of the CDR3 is TGTGCCAGCAGCTTGGGGGGACAGGGAGACAATGAGCAGTTCTTC.

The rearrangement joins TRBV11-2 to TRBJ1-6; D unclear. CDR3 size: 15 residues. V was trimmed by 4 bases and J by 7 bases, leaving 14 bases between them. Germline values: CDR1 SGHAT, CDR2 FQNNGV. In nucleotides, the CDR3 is TGTGCCAGCAGCTCTTACGGGGTCGGGAATTCACCCCTCCACTTT. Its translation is CASSSYGVGNSPLHF.

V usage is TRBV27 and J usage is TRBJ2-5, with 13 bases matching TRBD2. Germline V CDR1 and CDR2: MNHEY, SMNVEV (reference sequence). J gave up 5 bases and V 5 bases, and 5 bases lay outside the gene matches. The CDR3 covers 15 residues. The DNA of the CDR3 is TGTGCCAGCAGTCCACTAGCGGGGGGGCGTGAGACCCAGTACTTC. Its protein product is CASSPLAGGRETQYF.

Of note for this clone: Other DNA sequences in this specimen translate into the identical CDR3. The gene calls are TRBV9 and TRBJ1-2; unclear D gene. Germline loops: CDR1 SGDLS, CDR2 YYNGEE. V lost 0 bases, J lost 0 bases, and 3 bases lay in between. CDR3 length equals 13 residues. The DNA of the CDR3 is TGTGCCAGCAGCGTAGACACTAACTATGGCTACACCTTC. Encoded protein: CASSVDTNYGYTF. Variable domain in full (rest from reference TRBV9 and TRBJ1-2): DSGVTQTPKHLITATGQRVTLRCSPRSGDLSVYWYQQSLDQGLQFLIQYYNGEERAKGNILERFSAQQFPDLHSELNLSSLELGDSALYFCASSVDTNYGYTFGSGTRLTVV.